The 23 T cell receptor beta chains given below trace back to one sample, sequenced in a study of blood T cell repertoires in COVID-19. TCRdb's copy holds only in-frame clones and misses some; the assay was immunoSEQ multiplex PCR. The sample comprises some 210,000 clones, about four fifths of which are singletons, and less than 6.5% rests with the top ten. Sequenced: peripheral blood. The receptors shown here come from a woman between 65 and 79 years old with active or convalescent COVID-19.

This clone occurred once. CDR3 DNA sequence: TGTGCCAGCAGCCCAAGACTAGCGGGATGGGGCGGGGAGCTGTTTTTT. Translating it yields CASSPRLAGWGGELFF. V gene TRBV9 combines with J gene TRBJ2-2; TRBD2 agrees at 11 bases. The CDR3 contains 16 residues. Looked up from germline, CDR1 is SGDLS and CDR2 is YYNGEE. The trim removed 4 bases at V and 7 bases at J, leaving 9 bases unmatched.

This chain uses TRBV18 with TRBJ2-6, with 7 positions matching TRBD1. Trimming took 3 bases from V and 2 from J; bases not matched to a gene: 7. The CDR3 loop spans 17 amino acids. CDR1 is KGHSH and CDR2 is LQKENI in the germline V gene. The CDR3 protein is CASSPLPQGAGANVLTF. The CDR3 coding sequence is TGTGCCAGCTCACCCCTCCCCCAGGGGGCTGGGGCCAACGTCCTGACTTTC.

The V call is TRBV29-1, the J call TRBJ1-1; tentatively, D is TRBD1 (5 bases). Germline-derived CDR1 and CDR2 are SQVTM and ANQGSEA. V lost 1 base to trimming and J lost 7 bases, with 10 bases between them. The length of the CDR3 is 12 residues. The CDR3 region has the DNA TGCAGCGTTGAAGGGGGGGTTGGTGAAGCTTTCTTT. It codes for CSVEGGVGEAFF.

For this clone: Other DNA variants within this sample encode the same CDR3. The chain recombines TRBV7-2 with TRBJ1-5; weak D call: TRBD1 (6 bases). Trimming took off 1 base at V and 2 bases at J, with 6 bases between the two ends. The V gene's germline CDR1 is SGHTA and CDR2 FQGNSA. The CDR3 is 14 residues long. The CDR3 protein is CASSLGTGNQPQHF. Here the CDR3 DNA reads TGTGCCAGCAGCTTAGGGACAGGCAATCAGCCCCAGCATTTT.

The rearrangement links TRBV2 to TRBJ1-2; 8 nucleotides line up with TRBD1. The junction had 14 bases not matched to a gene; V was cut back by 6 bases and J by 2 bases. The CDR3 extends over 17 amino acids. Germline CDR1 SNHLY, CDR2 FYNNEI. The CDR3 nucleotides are TGTGCCAGCAGAAGGGGGGCAGGGGGCTCGGCAAACTATGGCTACACCTTC. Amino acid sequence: CASRRGAGGSANYGYTF.

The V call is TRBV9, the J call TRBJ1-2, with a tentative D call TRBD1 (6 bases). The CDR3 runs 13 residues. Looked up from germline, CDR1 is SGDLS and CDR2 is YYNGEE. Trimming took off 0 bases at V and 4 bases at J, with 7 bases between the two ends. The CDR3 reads CASSVARGYGYTF. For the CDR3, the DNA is TGTGCCAGCAGCGTAGCCAGGGGCTATGGCTACACCTTC.

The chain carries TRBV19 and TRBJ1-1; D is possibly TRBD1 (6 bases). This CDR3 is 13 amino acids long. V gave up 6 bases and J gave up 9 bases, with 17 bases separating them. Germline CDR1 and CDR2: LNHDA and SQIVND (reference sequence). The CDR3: CASRTGQGRQAFF. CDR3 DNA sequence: TGTGCCAGTAGAACTGGTCAGGGGCGGCAAGCTTTCTTT.

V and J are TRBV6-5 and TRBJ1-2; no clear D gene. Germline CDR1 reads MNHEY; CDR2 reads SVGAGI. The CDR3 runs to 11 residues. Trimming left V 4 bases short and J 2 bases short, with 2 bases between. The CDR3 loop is CASSLNYGYTF. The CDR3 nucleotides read TGTGCCAGCAGTTTAAACTATGGCTACACCTTC.

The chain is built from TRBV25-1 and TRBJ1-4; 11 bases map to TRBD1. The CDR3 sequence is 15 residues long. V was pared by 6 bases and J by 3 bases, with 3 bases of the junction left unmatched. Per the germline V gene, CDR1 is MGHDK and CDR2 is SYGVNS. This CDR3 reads CASRDRGLANEKLFF. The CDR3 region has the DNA TGTGCCAGCAGGGACAGGGGGCTGGCTAATGAAAAACTGTTTTTT.

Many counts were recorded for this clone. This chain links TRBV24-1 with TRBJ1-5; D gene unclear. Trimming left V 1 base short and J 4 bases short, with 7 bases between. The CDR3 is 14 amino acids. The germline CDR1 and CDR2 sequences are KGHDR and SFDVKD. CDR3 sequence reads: CATSDFRFNQPQHF. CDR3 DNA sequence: TGTGCCACCAGTGATTTCAGATTTAATCAGCCCCAGCATTTT.

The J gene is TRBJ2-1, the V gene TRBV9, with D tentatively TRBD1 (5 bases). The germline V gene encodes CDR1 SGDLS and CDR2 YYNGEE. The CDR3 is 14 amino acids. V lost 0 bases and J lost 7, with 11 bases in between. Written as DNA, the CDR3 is TGTGCCAGCAGCGTAGGGGGCAGAAGAAATGAGCAGTTCTTC. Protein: CASSVGGRRNEQFF.

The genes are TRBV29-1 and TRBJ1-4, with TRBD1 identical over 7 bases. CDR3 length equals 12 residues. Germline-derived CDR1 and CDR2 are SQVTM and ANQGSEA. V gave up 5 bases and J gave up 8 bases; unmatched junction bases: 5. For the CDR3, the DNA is TGCAGCGTTAAAGGACAGGCGGAAAAACTGTTTTTT. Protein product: CSVKGQAEKLFF.

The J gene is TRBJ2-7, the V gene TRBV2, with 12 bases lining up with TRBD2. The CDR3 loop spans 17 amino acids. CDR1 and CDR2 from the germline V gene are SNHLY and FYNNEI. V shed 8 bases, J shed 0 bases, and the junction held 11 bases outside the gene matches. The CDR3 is CASGPGLAGESSYEQYF. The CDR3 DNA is TGTGCCAGCGGACCGGGACTAGCGGGCGAAAGCTCCTACGAGCAGTACTTC.

The DNA of the CDR3 is TGTGCCAGCAGAGCCCCGACAGGGGTCAATTCACCCCTCCACTTT. This encodes CASRAPTGVNSPLHF. This chain links TRBV28 with TRBJ1-6, with 8 bases identical to TRBD1. Germline lookup yields CDR1 MDHEN and CDR2 SYDVKM. The CDR3 extends over 15 amino acids. The J segment lost 7 bases and the V segment lost 6 bases, leaving 8 bases of the junction unmatched.

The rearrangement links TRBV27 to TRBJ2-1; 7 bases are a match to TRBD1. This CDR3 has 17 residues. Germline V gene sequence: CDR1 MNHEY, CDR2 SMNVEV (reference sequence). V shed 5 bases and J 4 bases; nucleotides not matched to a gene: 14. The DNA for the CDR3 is TGTGCCAGCAGTCCACCGACAGGGTATCGACTTTACAATGAGCAGTTCTTC. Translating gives CASSPPTGYRLYNEQFF.

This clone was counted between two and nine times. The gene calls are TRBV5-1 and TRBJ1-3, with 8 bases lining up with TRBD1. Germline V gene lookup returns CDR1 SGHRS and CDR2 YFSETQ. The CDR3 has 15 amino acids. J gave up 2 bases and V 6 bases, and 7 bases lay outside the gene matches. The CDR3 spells CASISLRGPGNTIYF. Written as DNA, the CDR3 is TGCGCCAGCATTTCACTCAGGGGGCCTGGAAACACCATATATTTT.

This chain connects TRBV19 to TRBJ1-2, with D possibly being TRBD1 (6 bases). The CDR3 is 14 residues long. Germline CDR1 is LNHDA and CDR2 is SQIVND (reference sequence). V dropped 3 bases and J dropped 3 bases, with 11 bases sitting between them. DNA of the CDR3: TGTGCCAGTAGTATGGGGGGGCGCGACTATGGCTACACCTTC. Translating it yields CASSMGGRDYGYTF.

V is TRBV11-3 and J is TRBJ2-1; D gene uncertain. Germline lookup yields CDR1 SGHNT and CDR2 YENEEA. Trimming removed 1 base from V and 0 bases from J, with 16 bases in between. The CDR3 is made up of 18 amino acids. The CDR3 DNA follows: TGTGCCAGCAGCTTAGGCAAAATATCTAGTTCCTCCTACAATGAGCAGTTCTTC. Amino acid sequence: CASSLGKISSSSYNEQFF.

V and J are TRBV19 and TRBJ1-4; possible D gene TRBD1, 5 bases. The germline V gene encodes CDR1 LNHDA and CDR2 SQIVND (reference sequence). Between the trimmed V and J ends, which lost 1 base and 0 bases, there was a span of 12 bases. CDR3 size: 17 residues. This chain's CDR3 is CASSIGQKRATNEKLFF. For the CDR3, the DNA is TGTGCCAGTAGTATAGGACAGAAACGTGCAACTAATGAAAAACTGTTTTTT.

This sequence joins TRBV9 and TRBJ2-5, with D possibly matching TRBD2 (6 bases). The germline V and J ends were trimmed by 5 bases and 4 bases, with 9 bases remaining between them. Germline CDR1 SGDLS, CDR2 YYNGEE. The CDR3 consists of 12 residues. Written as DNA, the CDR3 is TGTGCCAGCAGGGGGGGAGGAGAGACCCAGTACTTC. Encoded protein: CASRGGGETQYF.

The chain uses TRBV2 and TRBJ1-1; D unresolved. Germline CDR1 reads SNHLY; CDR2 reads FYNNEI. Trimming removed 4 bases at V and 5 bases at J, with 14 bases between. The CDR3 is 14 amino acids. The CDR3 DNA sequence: TGTGCCAGCAGTGTTTTGTTGAGGGTGACTGAAGCTTTCTTT. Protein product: CASSVLLRVTEAFF.

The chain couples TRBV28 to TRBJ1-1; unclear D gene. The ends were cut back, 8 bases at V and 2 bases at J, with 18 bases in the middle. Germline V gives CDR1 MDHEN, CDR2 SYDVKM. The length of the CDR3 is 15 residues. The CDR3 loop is CASSPRTGANTEAFF. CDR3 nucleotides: TGTGCCAGCTCCCCTAGAACGGGAGCAAACACTGAAGCTTTCTTT.

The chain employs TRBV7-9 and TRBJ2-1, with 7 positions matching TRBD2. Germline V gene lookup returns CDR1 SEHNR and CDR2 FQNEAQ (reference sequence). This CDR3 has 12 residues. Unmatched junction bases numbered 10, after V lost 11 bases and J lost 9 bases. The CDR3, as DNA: TGTGCCCTAAGGGCGGGAGAACTTGAGCAGTTCTTC. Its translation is CALRAGELEQFF. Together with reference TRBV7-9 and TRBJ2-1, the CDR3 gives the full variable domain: DTGVSQNPRHKITKRGQNVTFRCDPISEHNRLYWYRQTLGQGPEFLTYFQNEAQLEKSRLLSDRFSAERPKGSFSTLEIQRTEQGDSAMYLCALRAGELEQFFGPGTRLTVL.